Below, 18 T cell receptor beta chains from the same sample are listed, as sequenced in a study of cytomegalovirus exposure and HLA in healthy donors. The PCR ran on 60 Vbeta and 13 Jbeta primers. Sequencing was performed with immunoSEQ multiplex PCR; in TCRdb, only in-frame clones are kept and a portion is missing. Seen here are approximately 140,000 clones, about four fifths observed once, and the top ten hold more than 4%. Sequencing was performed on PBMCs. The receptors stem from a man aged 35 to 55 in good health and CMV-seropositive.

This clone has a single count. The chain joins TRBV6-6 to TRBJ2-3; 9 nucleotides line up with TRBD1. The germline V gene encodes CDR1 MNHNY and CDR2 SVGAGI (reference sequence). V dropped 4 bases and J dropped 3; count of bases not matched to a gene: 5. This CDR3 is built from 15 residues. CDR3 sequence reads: CASSFSGTGTDTQYF. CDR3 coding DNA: TGTGCCAGCAGTTTCTCCGGGACAGGGACAGATACGCAGTATTTT.

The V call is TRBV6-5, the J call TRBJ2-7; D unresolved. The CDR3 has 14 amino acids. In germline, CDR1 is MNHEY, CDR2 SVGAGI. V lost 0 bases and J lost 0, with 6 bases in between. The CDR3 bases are TGTGCCAGCAGTTACTCGGGCCTCTCCTACGAGCAGTACTTC. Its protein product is CASSYSGLSYEQYF.

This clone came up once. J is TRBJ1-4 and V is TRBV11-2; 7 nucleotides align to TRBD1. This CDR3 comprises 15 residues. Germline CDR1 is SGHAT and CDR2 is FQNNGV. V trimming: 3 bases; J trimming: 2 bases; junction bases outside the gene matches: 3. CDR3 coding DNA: TGTGCCAGCAGCTTGAGGGGGCCCACTAATGAAAAACTGTTTTTT. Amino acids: CASSLRGPTNEKLFF.

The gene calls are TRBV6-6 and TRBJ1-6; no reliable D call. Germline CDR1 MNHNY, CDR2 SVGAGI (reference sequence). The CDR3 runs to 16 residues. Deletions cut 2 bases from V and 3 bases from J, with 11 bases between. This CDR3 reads CASSYPRELYNSPLHF. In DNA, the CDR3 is TGTGCCAGCAGTTACCCGAGGGAGCTCTATAATTCACCCCTCCACTTT.

CDR3 in amino acids: CASSPPKAGGPNEQFF. The CDR3 DNA reads TGTGCCAGCTCACCACCGAAAGCGGGGGGCCCTAATGAGCAGTTCTTC. The rearrangement links TRBV18 to TRBJ2-1, with 9 bases lining up with TRBD2. Germline V gene lookup returns CDR1 KGHSH and CDR2 LQKENI. This CDR3 spans 16 amino acids. Unmatched junction bases numbered 7, after V lost 0 bases and J lost 7 bases.

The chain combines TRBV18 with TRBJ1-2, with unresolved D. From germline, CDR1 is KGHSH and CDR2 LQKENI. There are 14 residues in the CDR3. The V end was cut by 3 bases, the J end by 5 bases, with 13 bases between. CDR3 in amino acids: CASSPLTSTYGYTF. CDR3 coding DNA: TGTGCCAGCTCACCTCTGACAAGTACTTATGGCTACACCTTC.

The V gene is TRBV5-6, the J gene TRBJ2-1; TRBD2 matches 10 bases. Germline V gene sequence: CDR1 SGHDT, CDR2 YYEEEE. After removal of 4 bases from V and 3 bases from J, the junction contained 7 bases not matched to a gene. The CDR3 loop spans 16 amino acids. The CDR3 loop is CASSARLAGDYNEQFF. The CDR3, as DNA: TGTGCCAGCAGCGCACGCCTAGCGGGAGACTACAATGAGCAGTTCTTC.

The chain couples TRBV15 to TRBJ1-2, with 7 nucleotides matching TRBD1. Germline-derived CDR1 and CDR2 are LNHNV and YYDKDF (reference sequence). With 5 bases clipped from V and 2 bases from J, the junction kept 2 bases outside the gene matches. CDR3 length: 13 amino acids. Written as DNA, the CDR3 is TGTGCCACCAGCCGGGACAGCAACTATGGCTACACCTTC. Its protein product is CATSRDSNYGYTF. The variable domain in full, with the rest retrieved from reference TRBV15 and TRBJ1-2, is DAMVIQNPRYQVTQFGKPVTLSCSQTLNHNVMYWYQQKSSQAPKLLFHYYDKDFNNEADTPDNFQSRRPNTSFCFLDIRSPGLGDTAMYLCATSRDSNYGYTFGSGTRLTVV.

The CDR3 sequence: CARERQGASQETQYF. CDR3 DNA sequence: TGTGCCAGAGAAAGGCAGGGGGCGAGCCAAGAGACCCAGTACTTC. The J gene is TRBJ2-5, the V gene TRBV6-6, with 8 bases matching TRBD1. Germline assignment: CDR1 MNHNY and CDR2 SVGAGI (reference sequence). J gave up 1 base and V 9 bases, and 10 bases lay outside the gene matches. This CDR3 is 15 amino acids long.

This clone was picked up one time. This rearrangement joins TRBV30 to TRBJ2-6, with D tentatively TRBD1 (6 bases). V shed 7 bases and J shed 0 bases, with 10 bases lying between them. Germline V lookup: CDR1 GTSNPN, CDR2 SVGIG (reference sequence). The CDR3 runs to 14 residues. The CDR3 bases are TGTGCCTCAAAACAGGGCTCTGGGGCCAACGTCCTGACTTTC. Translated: CASKQGSGANVLTF.

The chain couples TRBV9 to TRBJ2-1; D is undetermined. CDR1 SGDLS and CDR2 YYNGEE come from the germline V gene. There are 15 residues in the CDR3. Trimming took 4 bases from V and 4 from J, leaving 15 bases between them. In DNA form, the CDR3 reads TGTGCCAGCAGCATACAGTGGGCCGGTTACAATGAGCAGTTCTTC. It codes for CASSIQWAGYNEQFF.

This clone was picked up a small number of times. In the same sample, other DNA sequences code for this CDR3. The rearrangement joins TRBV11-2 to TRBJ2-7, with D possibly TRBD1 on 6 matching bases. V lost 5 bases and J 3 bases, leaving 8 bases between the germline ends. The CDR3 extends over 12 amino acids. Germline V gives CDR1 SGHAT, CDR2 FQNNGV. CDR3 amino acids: CASSLQGYEQYF. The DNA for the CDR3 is TGTGCCAGCAGCCTACAGGGCTACGAGCAGTACTTC.

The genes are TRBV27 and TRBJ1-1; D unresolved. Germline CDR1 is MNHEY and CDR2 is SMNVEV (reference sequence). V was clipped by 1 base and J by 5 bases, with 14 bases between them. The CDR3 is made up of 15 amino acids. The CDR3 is CASSLLARGTTEAFF. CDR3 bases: TGTGCCAGCAGTTTATTGGCCAGAGGTACAACTGAAGCTTTCTTT.

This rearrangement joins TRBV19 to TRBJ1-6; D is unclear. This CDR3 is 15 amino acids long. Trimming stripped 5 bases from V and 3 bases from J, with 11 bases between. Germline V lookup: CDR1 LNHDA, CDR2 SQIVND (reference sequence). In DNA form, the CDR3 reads TGTGCCAGTAGTTCGAGACTTGGCTATAATTCACCCCTCCACTTT. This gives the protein CASSSRLGYNSPLHF.

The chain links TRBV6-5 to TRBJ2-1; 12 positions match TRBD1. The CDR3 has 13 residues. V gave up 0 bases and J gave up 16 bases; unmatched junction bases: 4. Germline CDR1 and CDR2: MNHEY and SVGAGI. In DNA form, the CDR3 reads TGTGCCAGCAGTTACTCGGCCGGGACAGGGGGCTTCTTC. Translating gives CASSYSAGTGGFF.

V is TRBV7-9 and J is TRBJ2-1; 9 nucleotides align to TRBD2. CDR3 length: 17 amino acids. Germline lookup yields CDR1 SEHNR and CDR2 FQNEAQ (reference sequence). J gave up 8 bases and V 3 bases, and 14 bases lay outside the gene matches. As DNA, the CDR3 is TGTGCCAGCAGCTTGGTCAGCCATAGCGGGAGTTACGATGAGCAGTTCTTC. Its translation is CASSLVSHSGSYDEQFF.

In DNA form, the CDR3 reads TGTGCCAGCAGCTTTGAACTCAGGGAGCGGGGGGTTTTCCACGAGCAGTACTTC. Amino acid sequence: CASSFELRERGVFHEQYF. The chain is built from TRBV7-9 and TRBJ2-7; TRBD2 agrees at 9 bases. Trimming cost V 3 bases and J 5 bases; bases outside gene matches: 17. Germline V lookup: CDR1 SEHNR, CDR2 FQNEAQ (reference sequence). The CDR3 extends over 18 amino acids.

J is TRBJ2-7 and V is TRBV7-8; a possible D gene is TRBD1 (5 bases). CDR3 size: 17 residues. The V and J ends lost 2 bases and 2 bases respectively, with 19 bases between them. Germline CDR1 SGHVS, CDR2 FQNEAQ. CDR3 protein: CASSLRGRVTSTYEQYF. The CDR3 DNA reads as TGTGCCAGCAGCTTAAGGGGTCGGGTTACGTCAACCTACGAGCAGTACTTC.